The source of this T cell receptor (beta chain) is a study of PD-L1 blockade in urothelial cancer. Notes on the study in general: Below-median blood TCR clonality before treatment forecast better survival.

Comment on this clone: What it binds is unknown.

Data came from immunoSEQ multiplex PCR; TCRdb stores just in-frame clones and leaves some out. The sample lists some 35,000 clones, around 90% seen once, with around 7.7% in the top ten. V shed 1 base and J shed 7 bases, with 14 bases lying between them. Germline V gene sequence: CDR1 SGDLS, CDR2 YYNGEE. This CDR3 has 15 residues. This sequence was found in a man between 65 and 80 years old with urothelial cancer. This material consisted of PBMCs, taken around atezolizumab (anti-PD-L1) treatment. The rearrangement joins TRBV9 to TRBJ1-4; a weak D match, TRBD1 (6 bases). The CDR3: CASSVSGKGGEKLFF. DNA of the CDR3: TGTGCCAGCAGCGTATCGGGAAAAGGGGGTGAAAAACTGTTTTTT.